The text below deals with one TCR beta chain. Its specificity is not known. This CDR3 has 13 amino acids. The ends were cut back, 6 bases at V and 1 base at J, with 9 bases in the middle. Germline values: CDR1 MRHNA, CDR2 SNTAGT. Profiling relied on immunoSEQ multiplex PCR, and the TCRdb table lists in-frame clones only, not all of them. Of about 47,000 clones listed, about 85% are singletons. This sample was included in a study of OX40 agonist ivuxolimab in advanced cancers. Turning to the study itself: Administration of intravenous ivuxolimab to patients occurred every 2 weeks at 0.01 to 10 mg/kg. Notes on the study in general: At 0.1 to 3.0 mg/kg and by week 6, clonal expansion occurred in CD4+ and CD8+ blood T cells.

Material: CD4+ or CD8+ T cells sorted from blood, obtained in a trial of the OX40 agonist ivuxolimab. The rearrangement links TRBV6-4 to TRBJ1-1, with D tentatively TRBD1 (6 bases). The TCR comes from an adult with an advanced solid tumor such as melanoma, head and neck, liver or kidney cancer. The CDR3 region is CASSETGNTEAFF. The CDR3 bases are TGTGCCAGCAGCGAGACAGGGAACACTGAAGCTTTCTTT.